This T cell receptor (beta chain) was identified in a study of blood T cell repertoires in COVID-19. Source study methods: Reference gene primer amplification in the assay estimated nucleated cell counts. Profiling relied on immunoSEQ multiplex PCR, and the TCRdb table lists in-frame clones only, not all of them. That table supplies the V and J calls and clone size; D and trimming were determined from the DNA. The repertoire holds about 210,000 clones, roughly nine tenths seen once, with 0.55% to 0.75% in the top ten. The CDR3 has 17 residues. The germline CDR1 and CDR2 sequences are LNHDA and SQIVND (reference sequence). V dropped 6 bases and J dropped 3; count of bases not matched to a gene: 9.

Sequenced: peripheral blood. The clonotype originates from a man aged 40-49 years with acute or convalescent COVID-19. The J gene is TRBJ2-1, the V gene TRBV19; 12 bases fit TRBD2. The DNA of the CDR3 is TGTGCCAGTAGCGAAATGACTAGCGGGAGCCACTACAATGAGCAGTTCTTC. Residues: CASSEMTSGSHYNEQFF.